Below are 23 T cell receptor beta chains sequenced from a single sample in a study of T cell changes during pregnancy in multiple sclerosis. Sequencing was performed with immunoSEQ multiplex PCR; in TCRdb, only in-frame clones are kept and a portion is missing. The table lists 30,000 or so clones, about 88% of them singletons. The sequencing used CD8+ T cells from peripheral blood mononuclear cells, collected in the second trimester of pregnancy. These TCRs come from a female donor with multiple sclerosis, enrolled in a pregnancy study.

The J gene is TRBJ1-4, the V gene TRBV4-1; the D gene is possibly TRBD1 (6 bases). Germline lookup yields CDR1 MGHRA and CDR2 YSYEKL. CDR3 length: 16 amino acids. V was cut by 2 bases and J by 0 bases, with 10 bases left in between. CDR3 residues: CASSQLPGATNEKLFF. DNA for the CDR3: TGCGCCAGCAGCCAACTACCAGGGGCAACTAATGAAAAACTGTTTTTT.

In DNA, the CDR3 is TGTGCCAGCAGTTACTCTAGCGGAGCAACTTACGAGCAGTACTTC. This sequence encodes CASSYSSGATYEQYF. The rearrangement uses TRBV28 and TRBJ2-7, with 7 nucleotides matching TRBD2. V was clipped by 4 bases and J by 4 bases; unmatched bases: 10. Germline CDR1 and CDR2: MDHEN and SYDVKM. This CDR3 is 15 amino acids long. The full variable domain, its missing parts supplied by reference TRBV28 and TRBJ2-7, is DVKVTQSSRYLVKRTGEKVFLECVQDMDHENMFWYRQDPGLGLRLIYFSYDVKMKEKGDIPEGYSVSREKKERFSLILESASTNQTSMYLCASSYSSGATYEQYFGPGTRLTVT.

The CDR3 DNA reads TGTGCCAGCAGTTATCCGGGTTACTACGAGCAGTACTTC. Its protein is CASSYPGYYEQYF. The gene calls are TRBV11-3 and TRBJ2-7; D not certain. Germline V gives CDR1 SGHNT, CDR2 YENEEA. The V end was cut by 6 bases, the J end by 3 bases, with 12 bases between. The CDR3 covers 13 residues.

V and J are TRBV27 and TRBJ2-1; 11 bases agree with TRBD2. Unmatched junction bases numbered 10, after V lost 10 bases and J lost 5 bases. CDR3 size: 15 residues. Per germline, CDR1 MNHEY and CDR2 SMNVEV (reference sequence). CDR3 DNA sequence: TGTGCCACCTCAATCGGGACTAGCGGAGACAATGAGCAGTTCTTC. Amino acid sequence: CATSIGTSGDNEQFF.

V is TRBV7-9 and J is TRBJ2-7, with 10 nucleotides matching TRBD2. This CDR3 is 14 amino acids long. Germline lookup yields CDR1 SEHNR and CDR2 FQNEAQ (reference sequence). V was clipped by 3 bases and J by 3 bases; unmatched bases: 2. The CDR3 DNA reads as TGTGCCAGCAGCTTCACTAGCGGGAACTACGAGCAGTACTTC. Its protein is CASSFTSGNYEQYF.

The table lists this clone with a count of one. The chain combines TRBV28 with TRBJ2-1, with D perhaps matching TRBD2 (6 bases). CDR1 and CDR2 from the germline V gene are MDHEN and SYDVKM. V shed 1 base and J shed 9 bases, with 10 bases lying between them. This CDR3 has 13 amino acids. CDR3 in DNA: TGTGCCAGCAGTTTATTTCTCGGGGGTGAGCAGTTCTTC. Protein: CASSLFLGGEQFF.

The V gene is TRBV18, the J gene TRBJ2-5, with no clear D. Germline assignment: CDR1 KGHSH and CDR2 LQKENI. V lost 0 bases to trimming and J lost 4 bases, with 6 bases between them. This CDR3 is 13 amino acids long. The CDR3 sequence: CASSPPAPETQYF. CDR3 bases: TGTGCCAGCTCACCACCGGCCCCAGAGACCCAGTACTTC.

The V and J genes are TRBV5-1 and TRBJ2-7; TRBD1 matches at 11 bases. Germline V CDR1 and CDR2: SGHRS, YFSETQ. The V segment lost 3 bases and the J segment 3 bases; nucleotides outside the gene matches: 2. This CDR3 is 14 amino acids long. This chain's CDR3 is CASSWTGGDYEQYF. The CDR3 DNA sequence: TGCGCCAGCAGCTGGACAGGGGGCGACTACGAGCAGTACTTC.

The chain joins TRBV6-1 to TRBJ1-4; 9 bases fit TRBD1. The germline gives CDR1 MNHNS, CDR2 SASEGT. This CDR3 region has 13 residues. V gave up 3 bases and J gave up 11 bases; unmatched junction bases: 4. CDR3 in amino acids: CASSDRQGVKLFF. The CDR3 nucleotides are TGTGCCAGCAGTGACCGACAGGGGGTGAAACTGTTTTTT.

V usage is TRBV6-1 and J usage is TRBJ2-7; TRBD1 aligns across 7 bases. The CDR3 sequence is 13 residues long. The germline V gene encodes CDR1 MNHNS and CDR2 SASEGT. Trimming at V came to 6 bases and at J to 4 bases, leaving 6 bases not matched to a gene. CDR3 loop: CASRPGQPYEQYF. CDR3 DNA sequence: TGTGCCAGCAGGCCGGGACAGCCTTACGAGCAGTACTTC.

This clone counts as medium-sized. V is TRBV9 and J is TRBJ2-5; 8 nucleotides match TRBD2. This CDR3 is built from 14 residues. V was clipped by 0 bases and J by 3 bases; unmatched bases: 1. Germline V lookup: CDR1 SGDLS, CDR2 YYNGEE. This CDR3 reads CASSVGAGEETQYF. CDR3 coding DNA: TGTGCCAGCAGCGTAGGAGCGGGAGAAGAGACCCAGTACTTC.

As concerns this clone: The germline gene is not matched at one end of the junction; a read error may be the cause. The chain combines TRBV4-1 with TRBJ1-4; 7 bases fit TRBD1. The CDR3 runs 16 residues. Germline CDR1 MGHRA, CDR2 YSYEKL. The chain's CDR3 is CASSQEGGTAKEKLFF. CDR3 in DNA: TGCGCCAGCAGCCAAGAAGGCGGGACAGCTAAAGAAAAACTGTTTTTT.

The chain has TRBV7-9 and TRBJ2-1, with 9 bases lining up with TRBD2. From germline, CDR1 is SEHNR and CDR2 FQNEAQ (reference sequence). J was trimmed by 6 bases and V by 5 bases; bases with no gene match: 11. CDR3 length: 16 amino acids. CDR3 DNA sequence: TGTGCCAGCAGCCCGGGTAGCGGGAGAGAGCTCAATGAGCAGTTCTTC. It specifies CASSPGSGRELNEQFF.

The V call is TRBV25-1, the J call TRBJ1-2; perhaps TRBD1 as D (5 bases). Between the trimmed V and J ends, which lost 6 bases and 5 bases, there was a span of 19 bases. The CDR3 runs to 15 residues. Germline V lookup: CDR1 MGHDK, CDR2 SYGVNS. The CDR3 DNA reads as TGTGCCAGCAGATTTGAAAAGACGGGGGGTTATGGCTACACCTTC. Amino acids: CASRFEKTGGYGYTF.

V usage is TRBV10-3 and J usage is TRBJ2-1; 7 nucleotides match TRBD2. The V gene end was trimmed by 2 bases and the J gene end by 4 bases; junction bases not matched to a gene: 5. The germline V gene encodes CDR1 ENHRY and CDR2 SYGVKD. The CDR3 totals 15 residues. The CDR3 here is CAISEPGLGYNEQFF. The CDR3 DNA reads TGTGCCATCAGTGAGCCAGGACTAGGATACAATGAGCAGTTCTTC.

The chain couples TRBV11-2 to TRBJ2-1; D is ambiguous. Germline CDR1 is SGHAT and CDR2 is FQNNGV. This CDR3 contains 14 residues. V dropped 5 bases and J dropped 7 bases, with 15 bases sitting between them. CDR3 coding DNA: TGTGCCAGCAGCGATAGACTTCCTGGGAATGAGCAGTTCTTC. Its protein product is CASSDRLPGNEQFF.

With regard to this clone: An end of the junction differs from the germline gene, which may be a read error. The chain combines TRBV5-6 with TRBJ2-3, with TRBD1 identical over 7 bases. The CDR3 runs to 13 residues. Per germline, CDR1 SGHDT and CDR2 YYEEEE. In DNA form, the CDR3 reads TGTGCCAGCAGCATGGGACAGCCGGTCCTTCAGAATTTT. It codes for CASSMGQPVLQNF.

This chain uses TRBV2 with TRBJ2-1; the match to TRBD2 covers 14 bases. Germline lookup yields CDR1 SNHLY and CDR2 FYNNEI. The CDR3 is made up of 17 amino acids. Trimming at V came to 4 bases and at J to 9 bases, leaving 11 bases not matched to a gene. The CDR3 reads CASSVDPGLAGVGEQFF. CDR3 nucleotide sequence: TGTGCCAGCAGTGTTGATCCGGGACTAGCGGGAGTGGGTGAGCAGTTCTTC.

The CDR3: CASSEEGRGADTQYF. The CDR3 nucleotides are TGTGCCAGCAGCGAGGAGGGCCGTGGCGCAGATACGCAGTATTTT. The rearrangement joins TRBV9 to TRBJ2-3, with TRBD2 as a possible D gene (6 bases). The CDR3 length is 15 residues. Germline CDR1 is SGDLS and CDR2 is YYNGEE. V shed 3 bases and J shed 4 bases, with 15 bases lying between them.

This chain joins TRBV27 and TRBJ2-3; 10 bases agree with TRBD2. The germline V gene encodes CDR1 MNHEY and CDR2 SMNVEV (reference sequence). This CDR3 has 15 residues. The junction had 5 bases not matched to a gene; V was cut back by 3 bases and J by 5 bases. The CDR3, as DNA: TGTGCCAGCAGTTTTAAACTAGCGGGAATAGATACGCAGTATTTT. Its translation: CASSFKLAGIDTQYF.

The chain employs TRBV6-5 and TRBJ2-7; 7 nucleotides align to TRBD2. This CDR3 region has 15 residues. V shed 0 bases, J shed 5 bases, and the junction held 7 bases outside the gene matches. Germline CDR1 and CDR2: MNHEY and SVGAGI. This chain's CDR3 is CASSYSGEGRNEQYF. The CDR3 region has the DNA TGTGCCAGCAGTTACTCCGGGGAGGGCCGGAACGAGCAGTACTTC.

The V and J genes are TRBV7-8 and TRBJ2-7; TRBD2 matches at 7 bases. The CDR3 is made up of 12 amino acids. Losses at the gene ends were 6 bases for V and 5 bases for J; bases not matched to a gene: 4. The V gene's germline CDR1 is SGHVS and CDR2 FQNEAQ. The CDR3 DNA reads as TGTGCCAGCAGATCGACTAGCAACGAGCAGTACTTC. This codes for CASRSTSNEQYF. Based on the CDR3 plus reference TRBV7-8 and TRBJ2-7, the full variable domain is GAGVSQSPRYKVAKRGQDVALRCDPISGHVSLFWYQQALGQGPEFLTYFQNEAQLDKSGLPSDRFFAERPEGSVSTLKIQRTQQEDSAVYLCASRSTSNEQYFGPGTRLTVT.

The J gene is TRBJ2-3, the V gene TRBV6-4; 10 nucleotides align to TRBD2. Trimming cost V 5 bases and J 6 bases; bases outside gene matches: 8. In germline, CDR1 is MRHNA, CDR2 SNTAGT. The CDR3 runs 15 residues. As DNA, the CDR3 is TGTGCCAGCAGTTACGAAAGCGGGGGGGCGGATACGCAGTATTTT. It specifies CASSYESGGADTQYF.